A few counts support the clone carrying this T cell receptor beta chain. The data were taken from a study of T-cell reconstitution after alpha-beta-depleted transplantation in children. Unique molecular identifiers were incorporated during preparation of the TCRbeta library. TCRdb re-derived calls from the PCR reads in MiXCR, one entry per CDR3 protein. The repertoire holds roughly 190,000 distinct CDR3 sequences, 13% to 15% seen once, with around 14% in the top ten. The V gene lost 10 bases and the J gene lost 3 bases, with 25 bases spanning the gap. CDR3 length: 16 residues. CDR1 and CDR2 (germline): ENHRY, SYGVKD.

Sequenced here: PBMCs from the stem cell graft donor, sampled from the stem cell graft. The chain recombines TRBV10-3 with TRBJ2-7, with D uncertain. This sequence originates from a human donor who donated a stem cell graft to a child with acute lymphoblastic leukemia. This CDR3 is CASAPSTAGIYYEQYF. The DNA for the CDR3 is TGTGCCAGCGCCCCCTCAACGGCTGGGATTTACTACGAGCAGTACTTC.